The present T cell receptor beta chain was sequenced within a study of OX40 agonist ivuxolimab in advanced cancers. The wider study: Of the patients, three showed partial responses, one with hepatocellular carcinoma and two with cutaneous melanoma. Broader study findings: Expanded clones were, on average, more numerous in CD8+ T cells than in CD4+. Relatively little clonal expansion, among the lowest observed, appeared in partial responders at 0.1-3.0 mg/kg. Normalized T-cell clonal expansion was also low in a subset of nonresponders.

As concerns this clone: Its antigen is not known.

V was trimmed by 1 base and J by 0 bases, leaving 13 bases between them. The CDR3 totals 16 residues. Germline lookup yields CDR1 MGHRA and CDR2 YSYEKL. Assay: immunoSEQ multiplex PCR; the TCRdb copy retains only in-frame clones and omits some. The table records tens of thousands of clones, roughly 80% of them present only once. The chain joins TRBV4-1 to TRBJ2-7, with a possible D match to TRBD1 (6 bases). The sample here was CD4+ or CD8+ T cells sorted from blood, taken in a trial of the OX40 agonist ivuxolimab. This TCR derives from an adult with an advanced solid tumor such as melanoma, head and neck, liver or kidney cancer. The CDR3 nucleotides read TGCGCCAGCAGCCAAGCCCCCGGCAGGGGCTCCTACGAGCAGTACTTC. Its translation: CASSQAPGRGSYEQYF.